This TCR beta chain was identified during a study of CD8 T cells in ankylosing spondylitis. Overall study results and limits: Clones linked to disease, bearing a CD8+ phenotype, were relatively rare in peripheral blood. Disease-linked clones reportedly concentrated significantly in matched ankylosing spondylitis synovial fluid. A TCR beta motif of seven or eight highly homologous variants appeared characteristic of ankylosing spondylitis blood.

With regard to this clonotype: Its antigen is currently unknown.

Molecular-barcoded quantitative 5'-RACE produced these TCR beta libraries. TCRdb re-derived calls from the 5' RACE reads in MiXCR, one entry per CDR3 protein. The sample holds 300,000 to 350,000 distinct CDR3 sequences, less than 25% seen once. Germline assignment: CDR1 GTSNPN and CDR2 SVGIG (reference sequence). The CDR3 contains 14 residues. Deletions cut 2 bases from V and 7 bases from J, with 18 bases between. This chain joins TRBV30 and TRBJ2-7; perhaps TRBD2 as D (5 bases). Sample: blood, either unsorted or a sorted T cell fraction (not recorded which). The sequence derives from a female donor with ankylosing spondylitis or in good health (not recorded which). This CDR3 reads CAWSIGWGDGEQYF. CDR3 nucleotide sequence: TGTGCCTGGAGTATAGGGTGGGGAGATGGGGAGCAGTACTTC.